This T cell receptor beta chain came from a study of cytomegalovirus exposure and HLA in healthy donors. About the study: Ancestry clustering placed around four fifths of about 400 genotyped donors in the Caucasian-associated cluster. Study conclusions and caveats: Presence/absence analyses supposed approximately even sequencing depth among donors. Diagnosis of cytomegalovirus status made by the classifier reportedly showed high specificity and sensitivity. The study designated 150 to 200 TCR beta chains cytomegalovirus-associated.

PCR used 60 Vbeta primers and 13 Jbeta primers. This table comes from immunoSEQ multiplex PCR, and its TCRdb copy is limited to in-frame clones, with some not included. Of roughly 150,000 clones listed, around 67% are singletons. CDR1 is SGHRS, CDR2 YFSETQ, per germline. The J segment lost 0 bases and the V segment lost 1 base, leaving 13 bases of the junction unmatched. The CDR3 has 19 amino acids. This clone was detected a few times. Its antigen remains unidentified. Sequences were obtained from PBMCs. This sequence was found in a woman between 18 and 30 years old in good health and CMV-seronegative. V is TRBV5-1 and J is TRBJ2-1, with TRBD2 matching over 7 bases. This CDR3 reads CASSLNYGGRTGSYNEQFF. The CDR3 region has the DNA TGCGCCAGCAGCTTGAATTACGGCGGGAGAACGGGCTCCTACAATGAGCAGTTCTTC.